These T cell receptor beta chains were read from a single sample in a study of T cell responses to AZD1222 COVID-19 vaccine. This table comes from immunoSEQ multiplex PCR, and its TCRdb copy is limited to in-frame clones, with some not included. The data contain 100,000 to 150,000 clones, approximately 85% of them singletons. The material was peripheral blood, obtained 28 days after the second AZD1222 dose. The receptors were gathered from an adult who received the AZD1222 COVID-19 vaccine. CDR3s include the opening cysteine and the closing phenylalanine or tryptophan. The D gene is left open where the match is weak. Expanded clones get a size class; other rows say once, few or many, or leave the size out.

d_call clone_size j_call v_call cdr3_nt cdr3_aa
TRBD1 . TRBJ2-7 TRBV28 TGTGCCAGCAGTCAAACAGGGGCACCGTCCTACGAGCAGTACTTC CASSQTGAPSYEQYF
. . TRBJ1-6 TRBV30 TGTGCCTGGAGTGTACGGGGGGGACGGAAAAATTCACCCCTCCACTTT CAWSVRGGRKNSPLHF
TRBD2 . TRBJ2-1 TRBV11-2 TGTGCCAGCAGCTTAGGCGAGCTAGCGGGAATGTACAATGAGCAGTTCTTC CASSLGELAGMYNEQFF
TRBD2 . TRBJ2-3 TRBV19 TGTGCCAGTAGTATAGGGCTAGCGGAAGGATGGCGGGGCGCAGATACGCAGTATTTT CASSIGLAEGWRGADTQYF
TRBD1 . TRBJ2-1 TRBV18 TGTGCCAGCTCACCCCCGGGACAGGGGGCAGGTGGTGAGCAGTTCTTC CASSPPGQGAGGEQFF
. . TRBJ1-3 TRBV29-1 TGCAGCGGGGAGAGCTCTGGAAACACCATATATTTT CSGESSGNTIYF
. . TRBJ2-2 TRBV7-9 TGTGCCAGCAGCTTAGCGGATGGAGGGGGGAACACCGGGGAGCTGTTTTTT CASSLADGGGNTGELFF
TRBD1 once TRBJ2-6 TRBV19 TGTGCCAGTAGCTTCTACAGGGGCTCTGGGGCCAACGTCCTGACTTTC CASSFYRGSGANVLTF
. . TRBJ1-1 TRBV5-1 TGCGCCAGCAGCTTGGGTGGGACACAGAACACTGAAGCTTTCTTT CASSLGGTQNTEAFF
TRBD2 . TRBJ2-2 TRBV19 TGTGCCAGTAGTAATGGCGGGGGGACCACCGGGGAGCTGTTTTTT CASSNGGGTTGELFF
. . TRBJ1-3 TRBV28 TGTGCCAGCAGTTATGACAGTCGCTCTGGAAACACCATATATTTT CASSYDSRSGNTIYF
. . TRBJ1-4 TRBV6-6 TGTGCCAGCAGTCGGGACCCGGGCGAAAAACTGTTTTTT CASSRDPGEKLFF
. . TRBJ1-5 TRBV28 TGTGCCAGCAACGACAGGTTCATATGGAGCAATCAGCCCCAGCATTTT CASNDRFIWSNQPQHF
TRBD1 . TRBJ2-1 TRBV6-5 TGTGCCAGCCACCCCGGGACAGGGCTTTACAATGAGCAGTTCTTC CASHPGTGLYNEQFF
. . TRBJ2-3 TRBV27 TGTGCCAGCCCCTGGGAGGGGGGGCCACCAGATACGCAGTATTTT CASPWEGGPPDTQYF
. . TRBJ1-4 TRBV6-5 TGTGCCAGCGGAGTTTCGACTAATGAAAAACTGTTTTTT CASGVSTNEKLFF
. . TRBJ1-5 TRBV6-1 TGTGCCAGCAGTGATCGACAGGCCAATCAGCCCCAGCATTTT CASSDRQANQPQHF
TRBD1 . TRBJ1-2 TRBV3-1/TRBV3-2 TGTGCCAGCAGCCATACGACAGGGCCCAACTATGGCTACACCTTC CASSHTTGPNYGYTF
. . TRBJ1-2 TRBV15 TGTGCCACCAGAATTAACTATGGCTACACCTTC CATRINYGYTF
. . TRBJ2-5 TRBV5-6 TGTGCCAGCAGCCCCCGCCAGGGGAAAGAGACCCAGTACTTC CASSPRQGKETQYF
. . TRBJ2-6 TRBV28 TGTGCCAGCAGTCCATACCCACGGGCCCCCGGGGCCAACGTCCTGACTTTC CASSPYPRAPGANVLTF
TRBD2 . TRBJ2-1 TRBV27 TGTGCCAGCATCCCCGGGGGGACCTACAATGAGCAGTTCTTC CASIPGGTYNEQFF
. . TRBJ2-1 TRBV7-7 TGTGCCAGCAGCTTAGCGCCGGGGAGTGTATACAATGAGCAGTTCTTC CASSLAPGSVYNEQFF
TRBD1 . TRBJ1-2 TRBV19 TGTGCCAGTAGTGCCTCCGAGACAGGGGGCCGGGGCTACACCTTC CASSASETGGRGYTF
. . TRBJ1-6 TRBV4-1 TGCGCCAGCAGCTCACCCGGGGGGGTTGAATCCCTCAATTCACCCCTCCACTTT CASSSPGGVESLNSPLHF
. . TRBJ2-6 TRBV30 TGTGCCACGGGGGCCTCCGGGGCCAACGTCCTGACTTTC CATGASGANVLTF
. . TRBJ1-6 TRBV27 TGTGCCAGCAGTTTAAGGCCAGGGGTACGCTCACCCCTCCACTTT CASSLRPGVRSPLHF
. once TRBJ2-7 TRBV20-1 TGCAGTGAGGCCGGGACCTACGAGCAGTACTTC CSEAGTYEQYF
TRBD1 . TRBJ2-7 TRBV4-2 TGTGCCAGCAGCCGGAAGGGACAGGGGGGTGGCGAGCAGTACTTC CASSRKGQGGGEQYF
. . TRBJ1-4 TRBV5-1 TGCGCCAGCAGCTTCAGTAGTGAGGGTGAAAAACTGTTTTTT CASSFSSEGEKLFF
. . TRBJ1-5 TRBV27 TGTGCCAGCAGTTTTGAAGGGAGTCGGGGGAGCAATCAGCCCCAGCATTTT CASSFEGSRGSNQPQHF
TRBD1 once TRBJ1-1 TRBV5-5 TGTGCCAGCAGCTCGGGACAGGGCACGAACACTGAAGCTTTCTTT CASSSGQGTNTEAFF
. . TRBJ1-3 TRBV29-1 TGCAGCGTTGAGGACCTCCGAGAGGCTGGAAACACCATATATTTT CSVEDLREAGNTIYF
TRBD1 . TRBJ1-2 TRBV30 TGTGCCTGGAGTGCCGGACAGGGGGCCGGAGGCTACACCTTC CAWSAGQGAGGYTF
. once TRBJ2-2 TRBV30 TGTGCCTGGATTCCTACGTCCCCTAGCTCGAACACCGGGGAGCTGTTTTTT CAWIPTSPSSNTGELFF
TRBD1 once TRBJ2-7 TRBV5-4 TGTGCCAGCAGCTTGGGACAGGGGGCGAGCTCCTACGAGCAGTACTTC CASSLGQGASSYEQYF
. . TRBJ2-3 TRBV19 TGTGCCAGTAGTATCAGCCAGGGCACAGATACGCAGTATTTT CASSISQGTDTQYF
TRBD2 . TRBJ2-3 TRBV6-5 TGTGCCAGCAGCTCCAAGGGGACTAGTCACGCTACGCAGTATTTT CASSSKGTSHATQYF
TRBD2 . TRBJ2-3 TRBV11-3 TGTGCCAGCAGCCCCGGGGGGGTTGAGACTCGGGGTACGCAGTATTTT CASSPGGVETRGTQYF
TRBD2 . TRBJ2-5 TRBV27 TGTGCCAGCAGTTTCGTAGCGGGGGTGGGAGAGACCCAGTACTTC CASSFVAGVGETQYF
. . TRBJ2-3 TRBV5-8 TGTGCCAGCAGCTGGGGGCGGGATACGCAGTATTTT CASSWGRDTQYF
TRBD1 . TRBJ1-2 TRBV2 TGTGCCAGCAGCCCTCAGGGGGAGAACTATGGCTACACCTTC CASSPQGENYGYTF
. . TRBJ1-1 TRBV11-3 TGTGCCAGCACCCAAGGGGGGGGCGATGCTGAAGCTTTCTTT CASTQGGGDAEAFF
. . TRBJ2-5 TRBV11-1 TGTGCCAGCAGCTTAGTTGGAGGCCAAGAGACCCAGTACTTC CASSLVGGQETQYF
TRBD1 . TRBJ2-7 TRBV15 TGTGCCACCAGCAGAGAAACAGGGGGTTTCTACGAGCAGTACTTC CATSRETGGFYEQYF
TRBD1 . TRBJ1-1 TRBV10-3 TGTGCCATCAAGACAGGGTCAATGAACACTGAAGCTTTCTTT CAIKTGSMNTEAFF
. . TRBJ1-2 TRBV19 TGTGCCAGTAGGGACGTTGGGGACACCAACTTC CASRDVGDTNF
. once TRBJ2-1 TRBV14 TGTGCCAGCAGCCAAGACCCCTGGGAGTACCATGAGCAGTTCTTC CASSQDPWEYHEQFF
. . TRBJ2-5 TRBV9 TGTGCCAGCGCCACCGTGGGGCAAGAGACCCAGTACTTC CASATVGQETQYF
. . TRBJ2-3 TRBV10-1 TGCGCCAGCTCCTATAGCACAGATACGCAGTATTTT CASSYSTDTQYF
. . TRBJ1-5 TRBV6-5 TGTGCCAGCACCTTATCCGGACAGAGCAATCAGCCCCAGCATTTT CASTLSGQSNQPQHF
. . TRBJ1-2 TRBV29-1 TGCAGCGTTGACAGGGATACTAACTATGGCTACACCTTC CSVDRDTNYGYTF
. . TRBJ1-5 TRBV21-1 TGTGCCAGCAGCACTAGACGACAGACCGCGTTAAGCAATCAGCCCCAGCATTTT CASSTRRQTALSNQPQHF
TRBD1 . TRBJ2-2 TRBV14 TGTGCCAGCAGCCAAGGGACAGGAGCGAACACCGGGGAGCTGTTTTTT CASSQGTGANTGELFF
. . TRBJ2-7 TRBV7-8 TGTGCCAGCAGCTTAGCTAGGACAAAGAGCTCCTACGAGCAGTACTTC CASSLARTKSSYEQYF
. few TRBJ1-2 TRBV18 TGTGCCAGCTCCCCCCCCACCATTAACTATGGCTACACCTTC CASSPPTINYGYTF
. . TRBJ1-1 TRBV5-1 TGCGCCAGCAGCTTGGCCGAGCGGGGGGGCCCCTTAGCTTTCTTT CASSLAERGGPLAFF